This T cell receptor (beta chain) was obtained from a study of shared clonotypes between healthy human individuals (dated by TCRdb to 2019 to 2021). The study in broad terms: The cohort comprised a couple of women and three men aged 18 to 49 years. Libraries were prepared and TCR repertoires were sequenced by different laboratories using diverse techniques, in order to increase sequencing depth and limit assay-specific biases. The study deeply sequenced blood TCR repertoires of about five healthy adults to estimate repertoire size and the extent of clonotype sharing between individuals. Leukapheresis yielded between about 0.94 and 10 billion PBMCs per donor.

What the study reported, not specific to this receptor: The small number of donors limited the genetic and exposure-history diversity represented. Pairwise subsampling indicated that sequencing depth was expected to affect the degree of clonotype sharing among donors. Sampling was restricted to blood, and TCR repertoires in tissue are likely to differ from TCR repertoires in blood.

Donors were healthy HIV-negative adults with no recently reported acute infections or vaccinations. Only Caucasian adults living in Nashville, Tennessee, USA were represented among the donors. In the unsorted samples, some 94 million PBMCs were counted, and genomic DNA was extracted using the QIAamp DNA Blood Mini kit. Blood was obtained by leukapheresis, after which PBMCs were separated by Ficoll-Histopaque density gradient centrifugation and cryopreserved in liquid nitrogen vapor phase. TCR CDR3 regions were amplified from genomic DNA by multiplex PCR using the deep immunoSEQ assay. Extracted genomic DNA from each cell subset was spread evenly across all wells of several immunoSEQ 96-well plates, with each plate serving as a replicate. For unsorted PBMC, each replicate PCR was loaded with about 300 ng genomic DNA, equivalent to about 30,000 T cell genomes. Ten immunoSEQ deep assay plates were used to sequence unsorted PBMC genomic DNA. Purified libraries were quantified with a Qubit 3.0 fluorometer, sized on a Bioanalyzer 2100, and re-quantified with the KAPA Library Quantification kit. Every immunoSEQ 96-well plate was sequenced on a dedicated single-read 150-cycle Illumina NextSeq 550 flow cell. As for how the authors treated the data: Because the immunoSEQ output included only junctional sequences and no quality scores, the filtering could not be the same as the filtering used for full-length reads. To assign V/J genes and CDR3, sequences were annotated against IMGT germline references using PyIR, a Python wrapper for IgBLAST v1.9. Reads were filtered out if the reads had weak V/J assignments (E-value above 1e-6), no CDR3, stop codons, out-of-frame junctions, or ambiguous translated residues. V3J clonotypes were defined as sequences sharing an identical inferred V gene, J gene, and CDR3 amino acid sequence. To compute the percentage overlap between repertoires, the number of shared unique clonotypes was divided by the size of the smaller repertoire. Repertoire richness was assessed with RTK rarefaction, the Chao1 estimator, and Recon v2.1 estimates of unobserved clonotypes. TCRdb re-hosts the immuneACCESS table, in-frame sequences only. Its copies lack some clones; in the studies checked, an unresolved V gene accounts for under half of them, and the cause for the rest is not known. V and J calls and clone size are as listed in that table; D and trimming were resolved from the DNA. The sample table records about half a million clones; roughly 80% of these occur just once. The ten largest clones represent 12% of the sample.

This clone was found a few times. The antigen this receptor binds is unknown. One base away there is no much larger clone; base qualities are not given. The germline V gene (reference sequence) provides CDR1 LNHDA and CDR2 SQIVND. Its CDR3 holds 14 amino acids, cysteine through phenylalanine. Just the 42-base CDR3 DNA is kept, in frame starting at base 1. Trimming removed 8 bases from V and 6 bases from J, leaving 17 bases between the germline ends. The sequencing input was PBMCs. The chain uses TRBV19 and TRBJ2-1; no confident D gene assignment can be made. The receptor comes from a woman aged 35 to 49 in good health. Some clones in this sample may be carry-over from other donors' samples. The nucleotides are TGTGCCAGTCGCTCCCAAGCCCTCTCCAATGAGCAGTTCTTC. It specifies CASRSQALSNEQFF.